The clone carrying this TCR beta chain appeared a few times. PBMC DNA, left unsorted, was sequenced on ten immunoSEQ deep assay plates. In the original processing: ImmunoSEQ only sent back junction sequences with no quality scores, so filtering was done differently. Assay used: immunoSEQ multiplex PCR; TCRdb lists only in-frame clones, some missing. The DNA was the basis for D and trimming; V, J and clone size are from that table. The repertoire holds about half a million clones, with over 70% as singletons. This sample is drawn from a study of shared clonotypes between healthy human individuals. On the study more broadly: The cohort had two women and three men, ages 18 to 49.

Germline V gene sequence: CDR1 MNHEY, CDR2 SVGAGI. The CDR3 has 15 residues. V shed 0 bases, J shed 3 bases, and the junction held 1 base outside the gene matches. This clonotype was obtained from a middle-aged woman in good health. Some clones in this sample may be carry-over from other donors' samples. Sequencing input: PBMCs. The V and J genes are TRBV6-5 and TRBJ2-7; 11 nucleotides line up with TRBD1. The CDR3 coding sequence is TGTGCCAGCAGTTACTCGGGGACAGGGGGCTACGAGCAGTACTTC. This encodes CASSYSGTGGYEQYF.